Below, 23 T cell receptor beta chains from the same sample are listed, as sequenced in a study of T cells in Graves' hyperthyroidism and ophthalmopathy. The source material, RNA transcripts, was used to amplify TCR beta CDR3 regions. First-round RT-PCR with HTBI primers amplified the TCR CDR3 region. One entry per CDR3 protein, called by TCRdb with MiXCR from the multiplex PCR reads. Of fewer than 700,000 distinct CDR3 sequences detected, roughly 18% appear once; the ten largest clones hold approximately 15%. Specimen: blood. Source of these receptors: a young woman with Graves' ophthalmopathy.

This chain uses TRBV15 with TRBJ2-2, with TRBD1 matching over 7 bases. This CDR3 has 15 residues. With 3 bases clipped from V and 2 bases from J, the junction kept 3 bases outside the gene matches. CDR1 is LNHNV, CDR2 YYDKDF, per germline (reference sequence). The CDR3 reads CATSSNRGNTGELFF. CDR3 DNA: TGTGCCACCAGCAGCAACAGGGGTAACACCGGGGAGCTGTTTTTT. Full variable domain (missing parts from reference TRBV15 and TRBJ2-2): DAMVIQNPRYQVTQFGKPVTLSCSQTLNHNVMYWYQQKSSQAPKLLFHYYDKDFNNEADTPDNFQSRRPNTSFCFLDIRSPGLGDTAMYLCATSSNRGNTGELFFGEGSRLTVL.

The sample holds one count of this clonotype. The chain couples TRBV5-5 to TRBJ2-1; the match to TRBD1 covers 9 bases. Germline V gives CDR1 SGHKS, CDR2 YYEKEE (reference sequence). The J segment lost 14 bases and the V segment lost 4 bases, leaving 10 bases of the junction unmatched. This CDR3 has 13 amino acids. The CDR3 DNA reads TGTGCCAGCAGCGGGGGACAGGGATTTCGGAAGTTCTTC. Protein sequence: CASSGGQGFRKFF. Complete variable domain (other parts from reference TRBV5-5 and TRBJ2-1): DAGVTQSPTHLIKTRGQQVTLRCSPISGHKSVSWYQQVLGQGPQFIFQYYEKEERGRGNFPDRFSARQFPNYSSELNVNALLLGDSALYLCASSGGQGFRKFFGPGTRLTVL.

The CDR3: CASSQETMNNSPLHF. CDR3 nucleotides: TGCGCCAGCAGCCAAGAAACGATGAATAATTCACCCCTCCACTTT. The rearrangement uses TRBV4-1 and TRBJ1-6; D not resolved. This CDR3 spans 15 amino acids. CDR1 and CDR2 from the germline V gene are MGHRA and YSYEKL. Trimming stripped 0 bases from V and 5 bases from J, with 8 bases between.

The V gene is TRBV15, the J gene TRBJ1-1; tentatively, D is TRBD1 (6 bases). V lost 2 bases to trimming and J lost 3 bases, with 19 bases between them. The CDR3 spans 17 residues. Germline CDR1 and CDR2: LNHNV and YYDKDF (reference sequence). The CDR3 region is CATSRSRFAGVDTEAFF. CDR3 DNA: TGTGCCACCAGCAGATCGAGATTCGCAGGGGTGGACACTGAAGCTTTCTTT.

In its sample, this clonotype was seen many times. V gene TRBV6-2 or TRBV6-3 combines with J gene TRBJ2-3; 13 nucleotides agree with TRBD2. V trimming: 2 bases; J trimming: 2 bases; junction bases outside the gene matches: 10. The V gene's germline CDR1 is MNHEY and CDR2 SVGEGT. The CDR3 extends over 19 amino acids. CDR3 loop: CASSYAWWTSGGNTDTQYF. DNA of the CDR3: TGTGCCAGCAGTTACGCCTGGTGGACTAGCGGGGGAAACACAGATACGCAGTATTTT.

There are many counts of this clonotype. The CDR3 coding sequence is TGTGCCAGCAGCTTAGTTTTTTTCACGGGGGCCGAGCAGTACTTC. Its translation: CASSLVFFTGAEQYF. This chain uses TRBV7-2 with TRBJ2-7; D could derive from TRBD1 or TRBD2 (6 bases each). Germline values: CDR1 SGHTA, CDR2 FQGNSA. Trimming removed 1 base at V and 6 bases at J, with 16 bases between. The CDR3 covers 15 residues.

The table lists this clonotype with many counts. The rearrangement joins TRBV7-2 to TRBJ1-2, with a possible D match to TRBD1 (5 bases). CDR1 and CDR2 from the germline V gene are SGHTA and FQGNSA. V lost 5 bases and J lost 2, with 9 bases in between. The CDR3 length is 13 residues. CDR3 in amino acids: CASSLRDNYGYTF. CDR3 nucleotide sequence: TGTGCCAGCAGCCTACGGGACAACTATGGCTACACCTTC.

The chain is built from TRBV20-1 and TRBJ1-1; D is unresolved. Germline lookup yields CDR1 DFQATT and CDR2 SNEGSKA (reference sequence). Trimming left V 7 bases short and J 4 bases short, with 7 bases between. CDR3 length equals 10 residues. CDR3 in amino acids: CSVYGTEAFF. The CDR3 bases are TGCAGTGTTTACGGCACTGAAGCTTTCTTT.

Ten or more counts support this clonotype. The chain recombines TRBV7-2 with TRBJ2-1; 12 bases agree with TRBD2. CDR3 length: 18 amino acids. The ends lost 4 bases at V and 5 bases at J; junction bases unmatched: 12. Germline V gene lookup returns CDR1 SGHTA and CDR2 FQGNSA. Written as DNA, the CDR3 is TGTGCCAGCAGCTCCCAAACGGTCCTAGCGGGAGGGAACAATGAGCAGTTCTTC. It encodes CASSSQTVLAGGNNEQFF.

There are a few counts of this clonotype. The rearrangement joins TRBV6-1 to TRBJ1-1; a possible D gene is TRBD1 (5 bases). Germline loops: CDR1 MNHNS, CDR2 SASEGT. CDR3 length: 16 amino acids. V was cut by 0 bases and J by 1 base, with 12 bases left in between. The chain's CDR3 is CASSEASSQGNTEAFF. The CDR3 DNA follows: TGTGCCAGCAGTGAAGCGTCTAGCCAGGGGAACACTGAAGCTTTCTTT.

This clonotype has a handful of counts. The gene calls are TRBV16 and TRBJ1-3; possibly TRBD1 for D (6 bases). Germline loops: CDR1 KGHSY, CDR2 FQNENV. V was shortened by 1 base and J by 0 bases, with 19 bases between the two germline ends. The length of the CDR3 is 19 residues. The CDR3 region has the DNA TGTGCCAGCAGCCAATATTCCCACAGGGATGTCCCCTCTGGAAACACCATATATTTT. Encoded protein: CASSQYSHRDVPSGNTIYF.

The table lists this clonotype with many counts. V usage is TRBV20-1 and J usage is TRBJ2-1; D is possibly TRBD1 or TRBD2 (5 bases each). V dropped 1 base and J dropped 3 bases, with 16 bases sitting between them. Germline lookup yields CDR1 DFQATT and CDR2 SNEGSKA (reference sequence). This CDR3 is 16 amino acids long. CDR3 region: CSARAPPGPDYNEQFF. The DNA for the CDR3 is TGCAGTGCTAGAGCTCCTCCGGGGCCCGACTACAATGAGCAGTTCTTC.

This clonotype was seen a handful of times. The chain uses TRBV5-1 and TRBJ1-3; 10 bases are shared with TRBD1. The V gene end was trimmed by 4 bases and the J gene end by 0 bases; junction bases not matched to a gene: 7. The germline gives CDR1 SGHRS, CDR2 YFSETQ. This CDR3 is built from 17 residues. CDR3: CASSVDRGLLSGNTIYF. CDR3 in DNA: TGCGCCAGCAGCGTCGACAGGGGGCTTCTCTCTGGAAACACCATATATTTT.

This clonotype was observed at least ten times. The rearrangement links TRBV6-5 to TRBJ1-1, with 8 bases lining up with TRBD1. The trim removed 0 bases at V and 6 bases at J, leaving 6 bases unmatched. The CDR3 loop spans 15 amino acids. Germline CDR1 MNHEY, CDR2 SVGAGI. The CDR3 protein is CASSYSLQGAAEAFF. The CDR3 DNA follows: TGTGCCAGCAGTTACTCGTTGCAGGGGGCGGCTGAAGCTTTCTTT.

V and J are TRBV28 and TRBJ2-3; D is undetermined. Trimming shortened V by 3 bases and J by 3 bases, and 13 bases separated the two germline ends. This CDR3 comprises 15 residues. The germline V gene has CDR1 MDHEN and CDR2 SYDVKM. The CDR3 nucleotides read TGTGCCAGCAGTTTTGCAGACGCCTGGACAGATACGCAGTATTTT. It specifies CASSFADAWTDTQYF.

The genes are TRBV7-9 and TRBJ1-6, with D possibly matching TRBD1 (5 bases). V was clipped by 3 bases and J by 7 bases, with 10 bases between them. The CDR3 loop spans 14 amino acids. CDR1 SEHNR and CDR2 FQNEAQ come from the germline V gene (reference sequence). This chain's CDR3 is CASSFLGENSPLHF. CDR3 DNA sequence: TGTGCCAGCAGCTTCCTGGGGGAGAATTCACCCCTCCACTTT.

This clonotype has more than one count but fewer than ten. CDR3 bases: TGTGCCATCAGAGCAGACAGGGGTTCCTACGAGCAGTACTTC. Protein product: CAIRADRGSYEQYF. The chain employs TRBV10-3 and TRBJ2-7; 8 bases match TRBD1. V gave up 6 bases and J gave up 1 base; unmatched junction bases: 5. The CDR3 is 14 residues long. Germline CDR1 reads ENHRY; CDR2 reads SYGVKD.

This chain links TRBV29-1 with TRBJ2-7; no clear D. The CDR3 has 14 residues. CDR1 is SQVTM, CDR2 ANQGSEA, per germline. V was cut by 1 base and J by 5 bases, with 15 bases left in between. CDR3 sequence reads: CSVEGQLARDEQYF. CDR3 in DNA: TGCAGCGTTGAAGGGCAGCTTGCTCGGGACGAGCAGTACTTC.

The chain links TRBV18 to TRBJ2-3; D is ambiguous. CDR1 and CDR2 from the germline V gene are KGHSH and LQKENI. This CDR3 comprises 12 residues. Trimming took off 0 bases at V and 8 bases at J, with 6 bases between the two ends. CDR3 sequence: CASSPPGSTQYF. The CDR3 region has the DNA TGTGCCAGCTCACCACCGGGTTCTACGCAGTATTTT.

About this clonotype itself: A clone one base away is much larger, so this may be a read error. Written as DNA, the CDR3 is TGTGCCTGGAGTGGAGAGACCCAGTACTTC. Protein product: CAWSGETQYF. The V call is TRBV30, the J call TRBJ2-5; D unclear. The CDR3 covers 10 residues. V dropped 1 base and J dropped 4 bases, with 1 base sitting between them. Germline CDR1 is GTSNPN and CDR2 is SVGIG (reference sequence).

This clonotype has more than one count but fewer than ten. The chain has TRBV10-2 and TRBJ2-5; TRBD1 or TRBD2 may be the D gene (5 bases each). The CDR3 runs 14 residues. Germline V gene sequence: CDR1 WSHSY, CDR2 SAAADI. Trimming took off 8 bases at V and 1 base at J, with 14 bases between the two ends. The CDR3, as DNA: TGCGCCAGCGGTCTAACGGGGCTCCAAGAGACCCAGTACTTC. Residues: CASGLTGLQETQYF.

The gene calls are TRBV12-3 or TRBV12-4 and TRBJ2-2, with 10 positions matching TRBD2. CDR3 length: 17 amino acids. V shed 5 bases and J 4 bases; nucleotides not matched to a gene: 10. In nucleotides, the CDR3 is TGTGCCAGCAGTCCTCTTCGACTAGCGGGTATCACCGGGGAGCTGTTTTTT. It encodes CASSPLRLAGITGELFF.

At least ten counts were recorded for this clonotype. The CDR3 spells CASSLWRTVSASQPQHF. The DNA for the CDR3 is TGTGCCAGCAGTTTATGGCGTACGGTTTCAGCGTCGCAGCCCCAGCATTTT. The chain uses TRBV28 and TRBJ1-5; no reliable D call. The V and J ends lost 0 bases and 7 bases respectively, with 19 bases between them. Per the germline V gene, CDR1 is MDHEN and CDR2 is SYDVKM. The CDR3 is 17 residues long.